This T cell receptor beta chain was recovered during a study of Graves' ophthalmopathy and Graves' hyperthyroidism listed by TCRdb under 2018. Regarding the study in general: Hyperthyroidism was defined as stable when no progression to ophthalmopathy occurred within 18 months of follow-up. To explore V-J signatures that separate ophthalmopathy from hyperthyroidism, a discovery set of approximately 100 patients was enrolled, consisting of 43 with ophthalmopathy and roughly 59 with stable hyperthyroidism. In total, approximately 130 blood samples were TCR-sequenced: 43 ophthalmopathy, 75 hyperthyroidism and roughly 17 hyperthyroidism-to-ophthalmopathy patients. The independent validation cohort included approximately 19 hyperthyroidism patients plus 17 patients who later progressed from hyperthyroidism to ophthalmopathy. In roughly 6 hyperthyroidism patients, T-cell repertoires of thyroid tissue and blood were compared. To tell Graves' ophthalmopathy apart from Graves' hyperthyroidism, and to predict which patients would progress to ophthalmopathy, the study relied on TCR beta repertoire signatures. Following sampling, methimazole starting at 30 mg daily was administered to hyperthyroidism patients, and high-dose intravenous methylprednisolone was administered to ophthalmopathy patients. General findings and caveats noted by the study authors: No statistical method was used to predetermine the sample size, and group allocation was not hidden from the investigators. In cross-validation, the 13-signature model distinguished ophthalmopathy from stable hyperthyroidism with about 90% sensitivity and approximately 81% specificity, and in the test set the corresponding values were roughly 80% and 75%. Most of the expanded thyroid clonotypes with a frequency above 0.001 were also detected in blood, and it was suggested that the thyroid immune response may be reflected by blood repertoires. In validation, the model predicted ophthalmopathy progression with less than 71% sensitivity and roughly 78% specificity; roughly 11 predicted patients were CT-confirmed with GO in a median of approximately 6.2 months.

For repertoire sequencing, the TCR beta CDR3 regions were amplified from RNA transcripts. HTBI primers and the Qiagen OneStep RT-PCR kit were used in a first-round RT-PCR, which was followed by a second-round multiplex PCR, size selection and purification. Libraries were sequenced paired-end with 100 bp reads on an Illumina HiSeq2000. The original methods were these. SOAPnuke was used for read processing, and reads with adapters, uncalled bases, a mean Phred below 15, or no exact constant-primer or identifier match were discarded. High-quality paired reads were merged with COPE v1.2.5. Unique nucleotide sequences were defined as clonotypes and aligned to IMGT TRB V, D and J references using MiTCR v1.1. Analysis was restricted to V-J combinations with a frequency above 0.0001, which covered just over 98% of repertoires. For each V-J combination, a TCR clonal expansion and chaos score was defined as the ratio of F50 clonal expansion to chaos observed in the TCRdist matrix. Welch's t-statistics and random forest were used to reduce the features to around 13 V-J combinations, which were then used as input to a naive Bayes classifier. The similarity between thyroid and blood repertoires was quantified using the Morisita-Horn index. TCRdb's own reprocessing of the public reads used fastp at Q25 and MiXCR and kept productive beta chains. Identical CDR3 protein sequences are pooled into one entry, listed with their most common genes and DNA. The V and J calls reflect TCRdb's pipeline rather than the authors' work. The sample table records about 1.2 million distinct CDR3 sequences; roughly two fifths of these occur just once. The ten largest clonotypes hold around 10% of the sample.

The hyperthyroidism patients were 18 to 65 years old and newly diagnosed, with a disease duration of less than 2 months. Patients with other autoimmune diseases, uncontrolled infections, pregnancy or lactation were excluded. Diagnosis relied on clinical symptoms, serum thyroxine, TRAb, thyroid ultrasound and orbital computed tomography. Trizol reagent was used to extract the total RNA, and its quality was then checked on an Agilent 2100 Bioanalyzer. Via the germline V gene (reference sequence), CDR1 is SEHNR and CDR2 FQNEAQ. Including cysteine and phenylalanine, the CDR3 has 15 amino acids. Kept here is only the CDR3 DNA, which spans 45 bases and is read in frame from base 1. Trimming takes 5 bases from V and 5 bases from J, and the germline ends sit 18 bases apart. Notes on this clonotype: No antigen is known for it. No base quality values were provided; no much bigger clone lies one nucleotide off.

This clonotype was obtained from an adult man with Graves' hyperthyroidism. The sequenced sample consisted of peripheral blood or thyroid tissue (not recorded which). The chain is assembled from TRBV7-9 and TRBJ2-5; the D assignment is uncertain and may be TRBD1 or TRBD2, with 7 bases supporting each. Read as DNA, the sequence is TGTGCCAGCAGCGACCGGGGAGGGGGCGCGGAGACCCAGTACTTC. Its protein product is CASSDRGGGAETQYF.